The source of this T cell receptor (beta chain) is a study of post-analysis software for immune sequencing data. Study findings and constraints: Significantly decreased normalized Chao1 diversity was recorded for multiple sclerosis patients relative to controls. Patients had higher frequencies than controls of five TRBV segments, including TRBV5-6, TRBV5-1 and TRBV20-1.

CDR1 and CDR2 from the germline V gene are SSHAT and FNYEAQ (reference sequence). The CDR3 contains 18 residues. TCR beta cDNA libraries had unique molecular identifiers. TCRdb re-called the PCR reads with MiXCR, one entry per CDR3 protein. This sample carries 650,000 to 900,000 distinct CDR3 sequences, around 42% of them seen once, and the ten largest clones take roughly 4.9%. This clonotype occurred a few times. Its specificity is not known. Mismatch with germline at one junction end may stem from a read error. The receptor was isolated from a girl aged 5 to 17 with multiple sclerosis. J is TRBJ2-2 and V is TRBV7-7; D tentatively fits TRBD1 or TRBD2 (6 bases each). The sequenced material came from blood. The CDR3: CASSSTVVLTGGTGELFF. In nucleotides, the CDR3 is TGTGCTAGCAGCTCCACCGTAGTTTTGACAGGAGGGACCGGGGAGCTGTTTTTT.